This T cell receptor (delta chain) was retrieved from a study of γδ T cells in repeated Plasmodium falciparum infection. Study-wide context: Donors had four controlled P. falciparum NF54 infections over approximately 640 days. Sampling occurred at baseline, pre-infection for selected infections, and 21 days post-infection. Overall study findings and caveats: Malian children's Vdelta2-negative repertoires appeared more expanded and less diverse than Australians'. Vgamma9/Vdelta2+ repertoires stayed stably polyclonal over time and infection.

Germline V CDR1 and CDR2: TSWWSYY, QGS. The V and J ends lost 5 bases and 7 bases, in that order; junction bases with no gene match: 28. CDR3 length equals 21 residues. Vgamma9/Vdelta2+ and Vdelta2-negative gammadelta T cells were flow-sorted from PBMC for bulk sequencing. This clone was detected ten times or more. Its antigen is currently unknown. The protein held in TCRdb is that of a much larger clone and does not match this DNA's translation at residue 17, likely because of a read error; the protein shown is translated from the DNA. TCRdb re-called clones from the multiplex PCR reads using CATT. Of about 50,000 delta-chain clones in the sample, roughly 1.9% were seen once.

V gene TRDV1 combines with J gene TRDJ1; 10 nucleotides match TRDD3. The J gene, not given by TCRdb, was assigned here from a germline match of the nucleotide sequence. The source is a pool of human donors (malaria-infected and uninfected, not separated). Sequences were obtained from gamma-delta T cells from blood. CDR3 in DNA: TGTGCTCTTGGGAAAAGGTTACTACTTTGGGGGATACCCATGGCGTCCGGTAAACTCATCTTT. Its protein product is CALGKRLLLWGIPMASGKLIF.